Each of the 13 T cell receptor beta chains below was sequenced from the same sample in a study of blood T cell repertoires in COVID-19. TCRdb's copy holds only in-frame clones and misses some; the assay was immunoSEQ multiplex PCR. The sample records about 220,000 clones, roughly 90% being singletons. The sequenced sample consisted of PBMCs or T cells enriched from blood (not recorded which). These receptors all stem from a woman between 25 and 40 years old who had recovered from COVID-19.

The V call is TRBV11-3, the J call TRBJ1-2; D is perhaps TRBD1 (5 bases). Germline loops: CDR1 SGHNT, CDR2 YENEEA. Trimming shortened V by 5 bases and J by 4 bases, and 14 bases separated the two germline ends. CDR3 size: 14 residues. CDR3 sequence (DNA): TGTGCCAGCAGCGCCTGTTTAGACAGCTATGGCTACACCTTC. This sequence encodes CASSACLDSYGYTF.

This chain connects TRBV4-3 to TRBJ1-5, with 8 nucleotides matching TRBD1. The CDR3 extends over 14 amino acids. V lost 4 bases, J lost 2 bases, and 1 base stayed unmatched. CDR1 is LGHNA, CDR2 YSLEER, per germline. For the CDR3, the DNA is TGCGCCAGCAGCCGGGGACAGGGCAATCAGCCCCAGCATTTT. It encodes CASSRGQGNQPQHF.

This chain links TRBV28 with TRBJ2-7; 7 nucleotides line up with TRBD2. The J segment lost 3 bases and the V segment lost 3 bases, leaving 11 bases of the junction unmatched. Germline CDR1 and CDR2: MDHEN and SYDVKM. The CDR3 loop spans 16 amino acids. The CDR3 sequence: CASSLIERGTNYEQYF. The DNA for the CDR3 is TGTGCCAGCAGTTTGATTGAGCGGGGAACAAACTACGAGCAGTACTTC.

The CDR3 bases are TGTGCCACGACACGACCGGGGACTAGCGGGGGGCCCGACAATGAGCAGTTCTTC. It translates to CATTRPGTSGGPDNEQFF. This chain joins TRBV15 and TRBJ2-1; 15 bases align to TRBD2. Germline CDR1 LNHNV, CDR2 YYDKDF (reference sequence). V lost 9 bases to trimming and J lost 5 bases; unmatched junction nucleotides: 14. This CDR3 has 18 residues.

The CDR3 reads CASSVRPDRVDGIQYF. The CDR3 DNA reads TGCGCCAGCAGTGTCCGCCCGGACAGGGTGGACGGCATTCAGTACTTC. This chain connects TRBV10-2 to TRBJ2-4; 8 bases line up with TRBD1. V gave up 4 bases and J gave up 9 bases; unmatched junction bases: 14. The CDR3 loop spans 16 amino acids. Germline CDR1 is WSHSY and CDR2 is SAAADI.

The chain is built from TRBV12-3 or TRBV12-4 and TRBJ1-2, with 7 nucleotides matching TRBD1. V shed 7 bases, J shed 8 bases, and the junction held 10 bases outside the gene matches. The CDR3 consists of 13 residues. The CDR3: CASITTGEWGYTF. DNA for the CDR3: TGTGCCAGCATAACCACAGGGGAATGGGGCTACACCTTC.

CDR3 in DNA: TGCGCCAGCAGCTCGGGGACAGACTATGGCTACACCTTC. This encodes CASSSGTDYGYTF. This rearrangement joins TRBV5-1 to TRBJ1-2; 7 bases map to TRBD1. The CDR3 extends over 13 amino acids. Losses at the gene ends were 3 bases for V and 3 bases for J; bases not matched to a gene: 2. Looked up from germline, CDR1 is SGHRS and CDR2 is YFSETQ.

This clone was picked up a small number of times. V and J are TRBV4-1 and TRBJ1-1; TRBD1 agrees at 12 bases. Germline CDR1 reads MGHRA; CDR2 reads YSYEKL. The ends lost 2 bases at V and 1 base at J; junction bases unmatched: 8. The CDR3 runs to 18 residues. This CDR3 reads CASSQYTGTGGRNTEAFF. The CDR3 nucleotides are TGCGCCAGCAGCCAATATACCGGGACAGGGGGCAGGAACACTGAAGCTTTCTTT.

This clone was counted a single time. The rearrangement uses TRBV27 and TRBJ1-4; D call uncertain. CDR3 length equals 15 residues. With 5 bases removed from V and 3 bases from J, the gap between germline ends came to 13 bases. CDR1 MNHEY and CDR2 SMNVEV come from the germline V gene (reference sequence). CDR3 coding DNA: TGTGCCAGCAGTCGACTCTCTCGGGCTAATGAAAAACTGTTTTTT. Its translation: CASSRLSRANEKLFF.

The rearrangement joins TRBV15 to TRBJ1-5; TRBD1 matches at 7 bases. There are 17 residues in the CDR3. From germline, CDR1 is LNHNV and CDR2 YYDKDF (reference sequence). Germline trimming cut 3 bases from V and 0 bases from J; bases unmatched to any gene: 8. CDR3 protein: CATSSQLTGFSNQPQHF. Here the CDR3 DNA reads TGTGCCACCAGCAGTCAGCTGACAGGGTTTAGCAATCAGCCCCAGCATTTT. Looking up the rest from reference TRBV15 and TRBJ1-5 gives the full variable domain: DAMVIQNPRYQVTQFGKPVTLSCSQTLNHNVMYWYQQKSSQAPKLLFHYYDKDFNNEADTPDNFQSRRPNTSFCFLDIRSPGLGDTAMYLCATSSQLTGFSNQPQHFGDGTRLSIL.

About this clone: At the DNA level, this CDR3 is encoded by other sequences in the same sample as well. In DNA, the CDR3 is TGTGCCAGCAGCCCGGGAGGGAATTCACCCCTCCACTTT. Encoded protein: CASSPGGNSPLHF. The chain links TRBV7-8 to TRBJ1-6; unclear D gene. This CDR3 region has 13 residues. Germline loops: CDR1 SGHVS, CDR2 FQNEAQ. Trimming shortened V by 5 bases and J by 7 bases, and 9 bases separated the two germline ends. Using reference TRBV7-8 and TRBJ1-6 for the parts outside the CDR3, the full variable domain is GAGVSQSPRYKVAKRGQDVALRCDPISGHVSLFWYQQALGQGPEFLTYFQNEAQLDKSGLPSDRFFAERPEGSVSTLKIQRTQQEDSAVYLCASSPGGNSPLHFGNGTRLTVT.

The chain is built from TRBV5-6 and TRBJ1-2; 7 nucleotides align to TRBD1. This CDR3 is 14 amino acids long. CDR1 and CDR2 from the germline V gene are SGHDT and YYEEEE. V gave up 5 bases and J gave up 4 bases; unmatched junction bases: 8. The CDR3 region is CASSPYRGGYGYTF. CDR3 nucleotide sequence: TGTGCCAGCAGTCCCTACAGGGGAGGCTATGGCTACACCTTC.

This rearrangement joins TRBV28 to TRBJ1-2; D not certain. V lost 3 bases and J 1 base, leaving 9 bases between the germline ends. CDR3 length equals 14 residues. CDR1 is MDHEN and CDR2 is SYDVKM in the germline V gene. The chain's CDR3 is CASSFGRDNYGYTF. CDR3 bases: TGTGCCAGCAGTTTTGGGAGAGATAACTATGGCTACACCTTC.